These 14 T cell receptor beta chains share one sample of origin, sequenced in a study of blood T cells in healthy people across ages. Using a J-beta primer mix together with a sample-barcoded 5' primer, a second PCR was run for about 6 to 12 cycles. TCRdb recomputed calls from the 5' RACE reads with MiXCR, one row per CDR3 protein. The sample has roughly 700,000 distinct CDR3 sequences, 20% to 25% seen once. These records were also assigned to another study, of T cells of mothers and their children.

The sequencing input was blood. Receptors were obtained from a boy younger than 18 in good health.

The genes are TRBV7-9 and TRBJ1-2; the D is unclear. The CDR3 is made up of 14 amino acids. V gave up 5 bases and J gave up 8 bases, with 18 bases separating them. CDR1 and CDR2 (germline): SEHNR, FQNEAQ (reference sequence). CDR3 DNA sequence: TGTGCCAGCAGCCTCCAATTTCTAGCGGACGGCTACACCTTC. Amino acids: CASSLQFLADGYTF.

The CDR3 coding sequence is TGCAGTGCTGCTGTAAGGACAGGGGGAATCTATGGCTACACCTTC. Protein product: CSAAVRTGGIYGYTF. The chain joins TRBV20-1 to TRBJ1-2; TRBD1 matches at 10 bases. This CDR3 has 15 amino acids. V lost 5 bases to trimming and J lost 4 bases; unmatched junction nucleotides: 10. Germline V gene lookup returns CDR1 DFQATT and CDR2 SNEGSKA (reference sequence).

CDR3 nucleotides: TGTGCCAGCAGTTTATGGATAGAGACCCAGTACTTC. Its translation is CASSLWIETQYF. This chain joins TRBV28 and TRBJ2-5; D is unresolved. The V end lost 0 bases, the J end lost 4 bases, and 3 bases lay between the germline ends. The length of the CDR3 is 12 residues. CDR1 and CDR2 (germline): MDHEN, SYDVKM.

This clonotype was recorded a few times. As DNA, the CDR3 is TGTGCCAGCAGCAAAGGAGAATATAACACTGAAGCTTTCTTT. It specifies CASSKGEYNTEAFF. The rearrangement links TRBV14 to TRBJ1-1; no definite D call. V gave up 5 bases and J gave up 2 bases, with 12 bases separating them. Germline V gene data show CDR1 as SGHDN and CDR2 as FVKESK. CDR3 length: 14 amino acids.

This clonotype was seen a handful of times. The V gene is TRBV3-1, the J gene TRBJ2-5, with 7 bases matching TRBD2. Germline V CDR1 and CDR2: LGHDT, YNNKEL (reference sequence). CDR3 length: 15 amino acids. Unmatched junction bases numbered 7, after V lost 3 bases and J lost 3 bases. CDR3 in amino acids: CASSHGRPSKETQYF. CDR3 DNA: TGTGCCAGCAGCCACGGGAGGCCCTCGAAAGAGACCCAGTACTTC.

This CDR3 reads CAISEGRTGDRLFF. The CDR3 DNA reads as TGTGCCATCAGTGAGGGCAGGACAGGGGATCGACTGTTTTTT. V gene TRBV10-3 combines with J gene TRBJ1-4; 9 bases align to TRBD1. This CDR3 comprises 14 residues. Germline CDR1 and CDR2: ENHRY and SYGVKD. J gave up 13 bases and V 2 bases, and 8 bases lay outside the gene matches.

The J gene is TRBJ1-2, the V gene TRBV7-9, with TRBD1 as a possible D gene (5 bases). Germline V gene data show CDR1 as SEHNR and CDR2 as FQNEAQ (reference sequence). Trimming pared 5 bases from V and 8 bases from J, leaving 18 bases between. The CDR3 contains 14 residues. Written as DNA, the CDR3 is TGTGCCAGCAGCCCACGCCTCGGGGGGAGAGGCTACACCTTC. It specifies CASSPRLGGRGYTF.

This clonotype was recorded many times. The chain is built from TRBV28 and TRBJ2-1; 11 bases agree with TRBD1. Germline CDR1 and CDR2: MDHEN and SYDVKM. The V and J ends lost 8 bases and 7 bases, in that order; junction bases with no gene match: 1. The CDR3 runs 12 residues. The CDR3 DNA reads TGTGCCAGCCGGGACAGGGGGAATGAGCAGTTCTTC. It translates to CASRDRGNEQFF.

This clonotype was seen a handful of times. The rearrangement joins TRBV6-2 or TRBV6-3 to TRBJ2-7, with D possibly matching TRBD2 (5 bases). Germline assignment: CDR1 MNHEY and CDR2 SVGEGT. V was clipped by 5 bases and J by 3 bases, with 14 bases between them. The CDR3 sequence is 14 residues long. CDR3 loop: CASSTPGLIYEQYF. For the CDR3, the DNA is TGTGCCAGCAGTACCCCTGGACTGATCTACGAGCAGTACTTC.

This clonotype turned up a few times. The chain is built from TRBV5-1 and TRBJ2-3; TRBD1 or TRBD2 may be the D gene (5 bases each). Trimming took off 4 bases at V and 0 bases at J, with 9 bases between the two ends. Germline loops: CDR1 SGHRS, CDR2 YFSETQ. The CDR3 loop spans 14 amino acids. The CDR3 DNA reads as TGCGCCAGCAGCCAGGGAGATAGCACAGATACGCAGTATTTT. Translating it yields CASSQGDSTDTQYF. Full variable domain (rest looked up from reference TRBV5-1 and TRBJ2-3): KAGVTQTPRYLIKTRGQQVTLSCSPISGHRSVSWYQQTPGQGLQFLFEYFSETQRNKGNFPGRFSGRQFSNSRSEMNVSTLELGDSALYLCASSQGDSTDTQYFGPGTRLTVL.

This clonotype showed up just a few times. The rearrangement uses TRBV5-1 and TRBJ2-6, with 10 bases matching TRBD1. J was trimmed by 4 bases and V by 1 base; bases with no gene match: 11. Germline CDR1 SGHRS, CDR2 YFSETQ. The CDR3 runs to 19 residues. The chain's CDR3 is CASSLIQRQGAFGANVLTF. CDR3 coding DNA: TGCGCCAGCAGCTTGATCCAGAGACAGGGGGCGTTCGGGGCCAACGTCCTGACTTTC. The full variable domain, rest sourced from reference TRBV5-1 and TRBJ2-6, is KAGVTQTPRYLIKTRGQQVTLSCSPISGHRSVSWYQQTPGQGLQFLFEYFSETQRNKGNFPGRFSGRQFSNSRSEMNVSTLELGDSALYLCASSLIQRQGAFGANVLTFGAGSRLTVL.

In this sample, this clonotype turned up a few times. The chain couples TRBV28 to TRBJ1-5, with D possibly being TRBD1 (6 bases). The CDR3 length is 16 residues. V lost 3 bases and J lost 7, with 19 bases in between. Germline CDR1 and CDR2: MDHEN and SYDVKM. CDR3 in amino acids: CASSFLNSGVGQPQHF. CDR3 nucleotide sequence: TGTGCCAGCAGTTTTTTAAATTCAGGGGTGGGGCAGCCCCAGCATTTT.

This clonotype was counted a few times. This chain links TRBV7-3 with TRBJ2-3; 8 bases are a match to TRBD1. Trimming at V came to 3 bases and at J to 3 bases, leaving 5 bases not matched to a gene. CDR3 length: 15 amino acids. Germline V gives CDR1 SGHTA, CDR2 FQGTGA. In DNA, the CDR3 is TGTGCCAGCAGCTTCGGACAGGGTTCGACAGATACGCAGTATTTT. Residues: CASSFGQGSTDTQYF.

The chain links TRBV18 to TRBJ2-1; tentative D call: TRBD2 (6 bases). V lost 1 base and J lost 3, with 7 bases in between. The CDR3 loop spans 14 amino acids. Germline V CDR1 and CDR2: KGHSH, LQKENI. The CDR3: CASSPLADYNEQFF. Written as DNA, the CDR3 is TGTGCCAGCTCACCACTAGCGGACTACAATGAGCAGTTCTTC.